The 7 T cell receptor beta chains presented below share a single source sample, sequenced in a study of response to subunit inactivated influenza vaccine. TCRdb itself ran the RT-PCR reads through MiXCR, one entry per CDR3 protein. The data hold roughly 630,000 distinct CDR3 sequences, with 12% to 15% observed a single time. Sequenced material: PBMCs from blood, taken less than 15 days before vaccination. The receptors originated from a man aged 50 to 59 who received an inactivated influenza vaccine.

The rearrangement joins TRBV7-6 to TRBJ2-7; no firm D call. Germline-derived CDR1 and CDR2 are SGHVS and FNYEAQ. Trimming stripped 4 bases from V and 2 bases from J, with 12 bases between. The CDR3 sequence is 14 residues long. The CDR3 nucleotides are TGTGCCAGCAGCTCCCTCGAAGGGACCTACGAGCAGTACTTC. It codes for CASSSLEGTYEQYF.

This clonotype turned up a few times. The chain is built from TRBV20-1 and TRBJ1-2; no definite D call. Germline CDR1 and CDR2: DFQATT and SNEGSKA (reference sequence). This CDR3 spans 12 amino acids. Trimming left V 3 bases short and J 2 bases short, with 7 bases between. The CDR3 bases are TGCAGTGCTAGTATAGGAAACTATGGCTACACCTTC. It yields the protein CSASIGNYGYTF.

This clonotype was found a few times. This chain links TRBV4-2 with TRBJ2-5, with 8 bases aligning to TRBD1. V was pared by 2 bases and J by 4 bases, with 12 bases of the junction left unmatched. This CDR3 has 17 residues. Germline CDR1 LGHNA, CDR2 YNFKEQ. CDR3 nucleotide sequence: TGTGCCAGCAGCCAACATAACTCAGGGACAGGAATAGAGACCCAGTACTTC. This codes for CASSQHNSGTGIETQYF.

The chain is built from TRBV3-1 and TRBJ2-7, with D perhaps given as TRBD1 or TRBD2 (5 bases each). V dropped 4 bases and J dropped 6 bases, with 10 bases sitting between them. Germline CDR1 and CDR2: LGHDT and YNNKEL (reference sequence). This CDR3 spans 12 amino acids. The CDR3 coding sequence is TGTGCCAGCAGCCGGGGGTACGGCGAGCAGTACTTC. Amino acid sequence: CASSRGYGEQYF.

This clonotype was observed at least ten times. This chain joins TRBV7-9 and TRBJ2-2; D is unclear. Trimming took 5 bases from V and 0 from J, leaving 7 bases between them. Germline values: CDR1 SEHNR, CDR2 FQNEAQ (reference sequence). CDR3 length equals 14 residues. CDR3 coding DNA: TGTGCCAGCAGCCGAACATCGAACACCGGGGAGCTGTTTTTT. It translates to CASSRTSNTGELFF.

This clonotype has a handful of counts. This rearrangement joins TRBV10-3 to TRBJ2-5, with 9 bases that match TRBD2. Germline V gives CDR1 ENHRY, CDR2 SYGVKD. The V segment lost 4 bases and the J segment 5 bases; nucleotides outside the gene matches: 5. The CDR3 covers 14 residues. This CDR3 reads CAISGSGSGETQYF. CDR3 sequence (DNA): TGTGCCATCAGTGGTAGCGGGAGCGGTGAGACCCAGTACTTC.

The genes are TRBV29-1 and TRBJ2-1, with a possible D match to TRBD1 (5 bases). This CDR3 is 12 amino acids long. Between the trimmed V and J ends, which lost 4 bases and 1 base, there was a span of 5 bases. Germline V gives CDR1 SQVTM, CDR2 ANQGSEA. CDR3 sequence: CSVAGSYNEQFF. CDR3 nucleotides: TGCAGCGTTGCAGGGTCCTACAATGAGCAGTTCTTC.